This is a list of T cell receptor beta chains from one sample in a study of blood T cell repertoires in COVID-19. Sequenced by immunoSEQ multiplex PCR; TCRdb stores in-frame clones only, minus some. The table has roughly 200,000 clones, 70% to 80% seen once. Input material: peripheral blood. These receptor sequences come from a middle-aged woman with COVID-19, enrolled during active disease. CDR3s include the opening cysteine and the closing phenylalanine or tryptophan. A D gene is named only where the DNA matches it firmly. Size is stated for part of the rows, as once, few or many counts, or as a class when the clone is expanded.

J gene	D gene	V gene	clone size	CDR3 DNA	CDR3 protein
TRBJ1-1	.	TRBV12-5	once	TGTGCTAGTGGCCCTACGGACAGCCTAGGAAAGAACACTGAAGCTTTCTTT	CASGPTDSLGKNTEAFF
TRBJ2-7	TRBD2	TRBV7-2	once	TGTGCCAGCAGCTCCCACGGGGCGGGAGGGCCTTACAAGCAGTACTTC	CASSSHGAGGPYKQYF
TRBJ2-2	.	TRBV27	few	TGTGCCAGTTGGGAAGGGGCAGCGAACACCGGGGAGCTGTTTTTT	CASWEGAANTGELFF
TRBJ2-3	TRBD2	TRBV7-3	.	TGTGCCAGCAGCTTGCTAGCGGGGTGGAGCACAGATACGCAGTATTTT	CASSLLAGWSTDTQYF
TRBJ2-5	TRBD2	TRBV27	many	TGTGCCAGCAGTTTATTCTCGGGGACTAGCGGGGGGGCAGGAGAGACCCAGTACTTC	CASSLFSGTSGGAGETQYF
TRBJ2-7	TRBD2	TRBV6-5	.	TGTGCCAGCAGTTACTCTAGCGGGAGGGCCCACGAGCAGTACTTC	CASSYSSGRAHEQYF
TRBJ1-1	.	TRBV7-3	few	TGTGCCAGCAGCTTAGATGGGAACAGGGTATTGACTGAAGCTTTCTTT	CASSLDGNRVLTEAFF
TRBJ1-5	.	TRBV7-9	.	TGTGCCAGCAGCTTAGGCGACAGAAATCAGCCCCAGCATTTT	CASSLGDRNQPQHF
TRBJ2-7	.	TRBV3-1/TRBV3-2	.	TGTGCCAGCAGCGGTAGAGGTGAGCAGTACTTC	CASSGRGEQYF
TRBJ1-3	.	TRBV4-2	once	TGTGCCAGCAGCCAAGATCCCCCCACAGGCCTCGCGGGAAACACCATATATTTT	CASSQDPPTGLAGNTIYF
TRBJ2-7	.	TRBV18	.	TGTGCCAGCTCACCAGGCGGAAACTACGAGCAGTACTTC	CASSPGGNYEQYF
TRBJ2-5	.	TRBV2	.	TGTGCCAGCGGGGGCCCAAGCGCACAAGAGACCCAGTACTTC	CASGGPSAQETQYF
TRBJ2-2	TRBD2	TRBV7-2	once	TGTGCCAGCAGCCTCAGCGGGGGGGCTGTCGGGGAGCTGTTTTTT	CASSLSGGAVGELFF
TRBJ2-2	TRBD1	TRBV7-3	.	TGTGCCAGCAGCCCAATAGGGACAGCGAACACCGGGGAGCTGTTTTTT	CASSPIGTANTGELFF
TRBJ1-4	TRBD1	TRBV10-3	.	TGTGCCAGCGCAGGGGGACAGGCGGACGAAAAACTGTTTTTT	CASAGGQADEKLFF
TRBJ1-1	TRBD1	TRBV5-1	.	TGCGCCAGCAGCTTGGCCCCAGGGGGCTACACTGAAGCTTTCTTT	CASSLAPGGYTEAFF
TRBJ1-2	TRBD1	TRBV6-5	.	TGTGCCAGCAGGCCCCCGGGACAGGGCTATGGCTACACCTTC	CASRPPGQGYGYTF